Presented here are 16 T cell receptor beta chains from one specimen sequenced in a study of T-cell reconstitution after alpha-beta-depleted transplantation in children. TCRbeta library preparation incorporated unique molecular identifiers. TCRdb passed the PCR reads through MiXCR, listing each CDR3 protein once. Found here are about 490,000 distinct CDR3 sequences, over 9.5% of them singletons; the top ten hold about 2.1%. Here the sequenced sample was PBMCs, taken before TCRalphabeta/CD19-depleted stem cell transplant. Receptors originate from a child aged 2 to 15 with inherited bone marrow failure, due to receive a stem cell transplant.

At least ten counts were recorded for this clonotype. The chain recombines TRBV7-9 with TRBJ1-2, with D tentatively TRBD1 (6 bases). V lost 5 bases and J lost 5, with 12 bases in between. From germline, CDR1 is SEHNR and CDR2 FQNEAQ (reference sequence). The CDR3 is made up of 13 amino acids. In nucleotides, the CDR3 is TGTGCCAGCAGCCGGACAGACCCTTATGGCTACACCTTC. This sequence encodes CASSRTDPYGYTF.

The genes are TRBV28 and TRBJ2-2; no firm D call. Germline CDR1 MDHEN, CDR2 SYDVKM. Trimming took off 7 bases at V and 0 bases at J, with 6 bases between the two ends. This CDR3 comprises 13 residues. This CDR3 reads CASIAPNTGELFF. In DNA, the CDR3 is TGTGCCAGCATTGCCCCGAACACCGGGGAGCTGTTTTTT.

This clonotype was picked up many times. This rearrangement joins TRBV7-2 to TRBJ2-7, with a weak D call TRBD1 (6 bases). Germline CDR1 is SGHTA and CDR2 is FQGNSA. V dropped 1 base and J dropped 2 bases, with 12 bases sitting between them. The CDR3 is 15 residues long. CDR3 region: CASSLVVTGAYEQYF. DNA of the CDR3: TGTGCCAGCAGCTTAGTGGTGACAGGAGCCTACGAGCAGTACTTC.

This clonotype occurred many times. The chain joins TRBV12-3 or TRBV12-4 to TRBJ2-5; 9 nucleotides line up with TRBD1. J was trimmed by 2 bases and V by 6 bases; bases with no gene match: 4. There are 14 residues in the CDR3. CDR3 in amino acids: CASSYGTGQETQYF. CDR3 in DNA: TGTGCCAGCAGCTACGGGACAGGGCAAGAGACCCAGTACTTC.

This clonotype has a handful of counts. V gene TRBV29-1 combines with J gene TRBJ2-3, with a weak D call TRBD2 (5 bases). The CDR3 runs 19 residues. Trimming shortened V by 0 bases and J by 1 base, and 23 bases separated the two germline ends. Germline V lookup: CDR1 SQVTM, CDR2 ANQGSEA. The CDR3 DNA follows: TGCAGCGTTGAAGATAGACTTCGGCGGGTAGTACCGGGCACAGATACGCAGTATTTT. Translated: CSVEDRLRRVVPGTDTQYF.

This clonotype was detected only a few times. The rearrangement links TRBV7-2 to TRBJ2-5, with unresolved D. With 2 bases removed from V and 2 bases from J, the gap between germline ends came to 9 bases. Germline V gene sequence: CDR1 SGHTA, CDR2 FQGNSA. There are 14 residues in the CDR3. CDR3 loop: CASSLTMRQETQYF. CDR3 in DNA: TGTGCCAGCAGCTTAACGATGAGACAAGAGACCCAGTACTTC.

This clonotype was counted ten times or more. The chain combines TRBV6-2 or TRBV6-3 with TRBJ2-5; 14 bases are a match to TRBD2. Germline CDR1 is MNHEY and CDR2 is SVGEGT. The CDR3 extends over 18 amino acids. V was clipped by 2 bases and J by 3 bases; unmatched bases: 8. The CDR3 nucleotides read TGTGCCAGCAGTTACCCGACTAGCGGGAGGGAAAACAAAGAGACCCAGTACTTC. As protein: CASSYPTSGRENKETQYF.

In this sample, this clonotype turned up a few times. The chain combines TRBV20-1 with TRBJ2-2; possibly TRBD1 or TRBD2 for D (6 bases each). The V gene lost 5 bases and the J gene lost 3 bases, with 16 bases spanning the gap. The germline V gene encodes CDR1 DFQATT and CDR2 SNEGSKA (reference sequence). The CDR3 has 15 residues. CDR3 sequence: CSASLGGPHTGELFF. The CDR3 DNA reads as TGCAGTGCTTCCCTTGGGGGGCCACACACCGGGGAGCTGTTTTTT.

The V and J genes are TRBV24-1 and TRBJ2-1, with no clear D. The CDR3 covers 13 residues. Looked up from germline, CDR1 is KGHDR and CDR2 is SFDVKD. This chain's CDR3 is CGTSYRVGNEQFF. Here the CDR3 DNA reads TGTGGGACCAGTTATCGCGTAGGCAATGAGCAGTTCTTC.

This clonotype was seen a handful of times. CDR3 loop: CATSDLRGAGELFF. CDR3 in DNA: TGTGCCACCAGTGATTTGAGGGGGGCCGGGGAGCTGTTTTTT. V gene TRBV24-1 combines with J gene TRBJ2-2; D may be TRBD1 or TRBD2 (6 bases each). This CDR3 is 14 amino acids long. V shed 0 bases and J shed 6 bases, with 7 bases lying between them. CDR1 KGHDR and CDR2 SFDVKD come from the germline V gene.

In regard to this clonotype: A read error is possible here, since a much larger clone lies one base away. The rearrangement uses TRBV29-1 and TRBJ2-1; D unclear. V dropped 0 bases and J dropped 1 base, with 13 bases sitting between them. The CDR3 length is 16 residues. Germline loops: CDR1 SQVTM, CDR2 ANQGSEA. CDR3 coding DNA: TGCAGCGTTGAAGAGTCGAAGGCGGCTTCCTACAATGAGCAGTTCTTC. As protein: CSVEESKAASYNEQFF.

At least ten counts were recorded for this clonotype. The gene calls are TRBV28 and TRBJ1-5, with TRBD1 identical over 7 bases. Germline V CDR1 and CDR2: MDHEN, SYDVKM. The CDR3 spans 16 residues. With 6 bases clipped from V and 1 base from J, the junction kept 9 bases outside the gene matches. CDR3 residues: CASSYDREGSNQPQHF. The CDR3 bases are TGTGCCAGCAGCTATGACAGGGAAGGGAGCAATCAGCCCCAGCATTTT.

With regard to this clonotype: Possible read error: a much larger clone is one base away. The V gene is TRBV15, the J gene TRBJ2-7, with D tentatively TRBD1 (6 bases). V was pared by 2 bases and J by 0 bases, with 17 bases between. Germline V gene lookup returns CDR1 LNHNV and CDR2 YYDKDF (reference sequence). The CDR3 has 17 amino acids. The CDR3 sequence is CATSRTTARGSSYEQYF. In DNA form, the CDR3 reads TGTGCCACCAGCAGAACAACGGCCAGGGGATCCTCCTACGAGCAGTACTTC.

This chain connects TRBV5-8 to TRBJ2-1; 13 bases align to TRBD2. This CDR3 spans 15 amino acids. The germline CDR1 and CDR2 sequences are SGHTS and YDEGEE. V dropped 3 bases and J dropped 7; count of bases not matched to a gene: 4. Here the CDR3 DNA reads TGTGCCAGCAGCTGGACTAGCGGGAGCTGGAATGAGCAGTTCTTC. Its protein product is CASSWTSGSWNEQFF.

Concerning this clonotype: A much larger clone lies a single base off, so this may be a read error. The rearrangement links TRBV4-3 to TRBJ2-1, with TRBD1 matching over 7 bases. This CDR3 contains 19 residues. The germline gives CDR1 LGHNA, CDR2 YSLEER. The CDR3 spells CASSLRPSGPRGNYNEPFF. CDR3 sequence (DNA): TGCGCCAGCAGCCTAAGACCCTCGGGGCCCAGGGGGAATTACAATGAGCCGTTCTTC.

The rearrangement uses TRBV7-2 and TRBJ2-5, with D possibly TRBD2 on 5 matching bases. Trimming took off 3 bases at V and 5 bases at J, with 16 bases between the two ends. Germline CDR1 reads SGHTA; CDR2 reads FQGNSA. This CDR3 spans 15 amino acids. This CDR3 reads CASSFVAGSVETQYF. The DNA of the CDR3 is TGTGCCAGCAGCTTTGTGGCGGGTAGCGTGGAGACCCAGTACTTC.